This T cell receptor (beta chain) was sequenced in a study of cytomegalovirus exposure and HLA in healthy donors. Broader study findings: The authors assumed roughly uniform sequencing depth across donors for presence/absence analyses.

The PCR was carried out with 60 Vbeta primers and 13 Jbeta primers. TCRdb keeps only in-frame clones here, not all; method: immunoSEQ multiplex PCR. Among 110,000 to 150,000 clones, 77% were seen once, and the ten largest hold approximately 4%. About this clone: The target antigen is unknown.

Per germline, CDR1 MNHEY and CDR2 SVGAGI. After removal of 6 bases from V and 5 bases from J, the junction contained 7 bases not matched to a gene. The CDR3 covers 14 residues. The sequenced material came from PBMCs. The origin of this receptor is a male donor in good health and CMV-seronegative. The chain joins TRBV6-5 to TRBJ2-3; TRBD1 matches at 8 bases. The CDR3 reads CASRPDRAGDTQYF. CDR3 nucleotides: TGTGCCAGCAGACCGGACAGGGCGGGAGATACGCAGTATTTT.